The 7 T cell receptor beta chains in this list originate from one sample, sequenced in a study of cytomegalovirus exposure and HLA in healthy donors. The PCR contained 60 Vbeta and 13 Jbeta primers. Clones were read by immunoSEQ multiplex PCR, and TCRdb kept only the in-frame ones, dropping some. The table has roughly 92,000 clones, around 81% seen once. Sequencing was carried out using PBMCs. These receptors all stem from a woman between 65 and 79 years old in good health and CMV-seropositive.

As concerns this clone: The identical CDR3 is also encoded by other nucleotide sequences in the sample. The chain is built from TRBV4-3 and TRBJ1-2, with 8 bases identical to TRBD1. The CDR3 contains 14 residues. Germline V CDR1 and CDR2: LGHNA, YSLEER. J lost 4 bases, V lost 0 bases, and 1 base had no gene match. CDR3 coding DNA: TGCGCCAGCAGCCAAGAGACAGGGGCCTATGGCTACACCTTC. Translated: CASSQETGAYGYTF.

V gene TRBV5-1 combines with J gene TRBJ1-1; D unclear. CDR3 length: 14 amino acids. V lost 6 bases and J lost 2, with 14 bases in between. Germline-derived CDR1 and CDR2 are SGHRS and YFSETQ. The chain's CDR3 is CASTPAPGNTEAFF. The CDR3, as DNA: TGCGCCAGCACCCCCGCCCCGGGAAACACTGAAGCTTTCTTT. The full variable domain, in which reference TRBV5-1 and TRBJ1-1 provide the parts outside the CDR3, is KAGVTQTPRYLIKTRGQQVTLSCSPISGHRSVSWYQQTPGQGLQFLFEYFSETQRNKGNFPGRFSGRQFSNSRSEMNVSTLELGDSALYLCASTPAPGNTEAFFGQGTRLTVV.

The chain joins TRBV14 to TRBJ1-3, with a weak D call TRBD1 (5 bases). In germline, CDR1 is SGHDN, CDR2 FVKESK. The CDR3 totals 15 residues. Trimming removed 3 bases at V and 2 bases at J, with 11 bases between. The CDR3 spells CASSQDLGPGNTIYF. The CDR3 DNA sequence: TGTGCCAGCAGCCAGGATCTGGGGCCTGGAAACACCATATATTTT.

The V call is TRBV19, the J call TRBJ2-7; D gene unclear. The CDR3 is 13 amino acids. Deletions cut 4 bases from V and 6 bases from J, with 13 bases between. Germline CDR1 is LNHDA and CDR2 is SQIVND (reference sequence). CDR3 DNA: TGTGCCAGTAGTACCCCGGCCGGGTTCGAGCAGTACTTC. It yields the protein CASSTPAGFEQYF. The complete variable domain, with remaining parts taken from reference TRBV19 and TRBJ2-7, reads DGGITQSPKYLFRKEGQNVTLSCEQNLNHDAMYWYRQDPGQGLRLIYYSQIVNDFQKGDIAEGYSVSREKKESFPLTVTSAQKNPTAFYLCASSTPAGFEQYFGPGTRLTVT.

This sequence joins TRBV7-3 and TRBJ2-2; the match to TRBD1 covers 7 bases. The CDR3 contains 15 residues. The germline CDR1 and CDR2 sequences are SGHTA and FQGTGA. The trim removed 2 bases at V and 3 bases at J, leaving 3 bases unmatched. CDR3 coding DNA: TGTGCCAGCAGCTTACCAGGGGGATACACCGGGGAGCTGTTTTTT. It yields the protein CASSLPGGYTGELFF.

The chain is built from TRBV9 and TRBJ2-7; D is perhaps TRBD1 (6 bases). CDR1 SGDLS and CDR2 YYNGEE come from the germline V gene. This CDR3 spans 11 amino acids. V dropped 10 bases and J dropped 2 bases, with 10 bases sitting between them. The CDR3 nucleotides read TGTGCCCGTAGGACAGCCTACGAGCAGTACTTC. Translated, it gives CARRTAYEQYF. The full variable domain, with the rest looked up from reference TRBV9 and TRBJ2-7, is DSGVTQTPKHLITATGQRVTLRCSPRSGDLSVYWYQQSLDQGLQFLIQYYNGEERAKGNILERFSAQQFPDLHSELNLSSLELGDSALYFCARRTAYEQYFGPGTRLTVT.

The chain is built from TRBV30 and TRBJ2-1; TRBD2 matches 14 bases. The CDR3 has 16 residues. The V gene end was trimmed by 0 bases and the J gene end by 8 bases; junction bases not matched to a gene: 6. Germline CDR1 is GTSNPN and CDR2 is SVGIG (reference sequence). The CDR3, as DNA: TGTGCCTGGAGTGTAGGGACTAGCGGGAGTATCGATGAGCAGTTCTTC. Encoded protein: CAWSVGTSGSIDEQFF.